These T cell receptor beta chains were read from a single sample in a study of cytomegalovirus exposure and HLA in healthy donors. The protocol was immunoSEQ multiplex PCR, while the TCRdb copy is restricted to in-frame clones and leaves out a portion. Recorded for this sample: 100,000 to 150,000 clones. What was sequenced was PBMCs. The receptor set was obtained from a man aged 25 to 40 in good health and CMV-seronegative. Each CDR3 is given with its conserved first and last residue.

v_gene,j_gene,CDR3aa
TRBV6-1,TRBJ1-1,CASSELRTGNTEAFF
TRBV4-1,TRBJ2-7,CASSQEDRGFYEQYF
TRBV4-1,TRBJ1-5,CASSQSLQGKQPQHF
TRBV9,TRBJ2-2,CASSSLPAGELFF
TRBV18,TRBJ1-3,CASSSRWTGGLSSGNTIYF
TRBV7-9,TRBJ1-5,CASQGQDGQPQHF
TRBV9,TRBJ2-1,CASSVGSGTYNEQFF
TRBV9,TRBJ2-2,CASSALQGMDTGELFF
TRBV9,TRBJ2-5,CASSVAGLAEETQYF
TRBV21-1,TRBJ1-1,CASSKAPGLDGTAYEAFF
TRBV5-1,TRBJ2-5,CASSLGGPGETQYF
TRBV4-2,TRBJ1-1,CASSQDPQGGTEAFF
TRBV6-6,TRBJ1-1,CASSRPGTGRREAFF
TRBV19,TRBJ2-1,CASSSQGGDTYNEQFF
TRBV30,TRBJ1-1,CAWSAPVPSNTEAFF
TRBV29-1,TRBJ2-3,CSVDAGLQTDTQYF
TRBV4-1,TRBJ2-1,CASSRYLAGADEQFF
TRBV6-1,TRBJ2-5,CASSQGLRETQYF
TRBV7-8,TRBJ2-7,CASSPRSAGVNEQYF
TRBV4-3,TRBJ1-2,CASSQTGLPYGYTF
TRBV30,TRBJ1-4,CAWPPPGTANEKLFF
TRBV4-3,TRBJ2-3,CASSQDLASDRTDTQYF
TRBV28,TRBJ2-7,CASSLQGAWEQYF
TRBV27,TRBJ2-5,CASSFLAAETQYF
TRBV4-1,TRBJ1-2,CASSQEEPGGGYTF
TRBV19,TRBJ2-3,CASSPGNTQYF
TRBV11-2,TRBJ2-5,CASSYNTGARETQYF
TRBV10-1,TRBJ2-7,CASNSDRGPSRPHEQYF
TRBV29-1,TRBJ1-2,CSVGQGANYGYTF
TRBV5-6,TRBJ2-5,CASSRGASGRETQYF
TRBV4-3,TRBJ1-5,CASSHWTGATQPQHF
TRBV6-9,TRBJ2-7,CASSFSALQPHEQYF
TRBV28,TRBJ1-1,CASSLYSLTKDRANTEAFF
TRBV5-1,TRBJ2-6,CASSLEGGAGANVLTF
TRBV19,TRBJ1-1,CASSPSFFSGEEGAFF
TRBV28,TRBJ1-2,CASSGPGKYYGYTF
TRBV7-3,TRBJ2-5,CASSLSSGYQETQYF
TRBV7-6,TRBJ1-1,CASSLGDRGLYTEAFF
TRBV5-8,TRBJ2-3,CASSLARDTQYF
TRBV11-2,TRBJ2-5,CASIPGRGLWARETQYF
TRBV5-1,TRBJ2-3,CASSLALAGVVGTDTQYF
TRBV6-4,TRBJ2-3,CASSGGGRATDTQYF
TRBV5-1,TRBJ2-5,CASSPDRWWLEETQYF
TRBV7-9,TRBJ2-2,CASNYNTGGSGELFF
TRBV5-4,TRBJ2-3,CASSFGPGADTQYF
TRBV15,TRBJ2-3,CATSSDLKREGNTDTQYF
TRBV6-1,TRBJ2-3,CASSGDSRSTDTQYF
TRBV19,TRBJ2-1,CASSYLADLYNEQFF
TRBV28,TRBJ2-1,CASTTRASHYNEQFF
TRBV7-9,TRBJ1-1,CASSLALAVTEAFF
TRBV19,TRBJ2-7,CASSRRPSAGSYEQYF
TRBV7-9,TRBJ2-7,CASSPQLDRVEQYF
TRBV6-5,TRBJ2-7,CASRPYRGPYYEQYF
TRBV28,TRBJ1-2,CASSQTYRGGYTF
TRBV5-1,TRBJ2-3,CASSLGATGDTQYF
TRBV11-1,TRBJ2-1,CASSYGTAAYNEQFF
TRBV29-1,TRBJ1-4,CSAPYPGTTNEKLSF